The clone carrying this T cell receptor (beta chain) was detected once. Its antigen is currently unknown. Sequenced by immunoSEQ multiplex PCR; TCRdb stores in-frame clones only, minus some. The table shows about 83,000 clones, with about 91% occurring only once. Documented time point: week 5, during vaccination. Each dose of the vaccine consisted of 300 ug of mutant IDH1 20-mer peptide, with topical imiquimod. The data belong to a study of a mutant IDH1 vaccine in newly diagnosed glioma. Study at large: Administration of eight vaccinations to patients took place in weeks 1, 3, 5, 7, 11, 15, 19, 23.

Trimming removed 0 bases from V and 6 bases from J, with 16 bases in between. The CDR3 loop spans 15 amino acids. The germline V gene has CDR1 SGHRS and CDR2 YFSETQ. J is TRBJ2-7 and V is TRBV5-1; D possibly uses TRBD1 or TRBD2 (7 bases each). The starting material was PBMCs, obtained from a glioma patient whose treatment included an IDH1 peptide vaccine. This sequence originates from a woman in her fifties or sixties with glioma. The CDR3 protein is CASSLGVPGGGEQYF. The CDR3 nucleotides are TGCGCCAGCAGCTTGGGAGTCCCAGGGGGGGGCGAGCAGTACTTC.